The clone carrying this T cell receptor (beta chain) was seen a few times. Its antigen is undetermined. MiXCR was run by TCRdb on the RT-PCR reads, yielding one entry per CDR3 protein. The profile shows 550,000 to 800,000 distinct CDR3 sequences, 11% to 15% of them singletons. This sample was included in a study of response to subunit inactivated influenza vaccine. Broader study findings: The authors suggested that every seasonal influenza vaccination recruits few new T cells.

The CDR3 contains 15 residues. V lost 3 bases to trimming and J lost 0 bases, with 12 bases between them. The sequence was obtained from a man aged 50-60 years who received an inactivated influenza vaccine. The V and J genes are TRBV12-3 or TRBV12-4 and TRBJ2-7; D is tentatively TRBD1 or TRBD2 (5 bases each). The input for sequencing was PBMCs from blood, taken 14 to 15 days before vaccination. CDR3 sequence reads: CASSFVAGSSYEQYF. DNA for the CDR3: TGTGCCAGCAGTTTCGTGGCAGGGAGCTCCTACGAGCAGTACTTC.